Sequencing of this TCR beta chain was carried out in a study of cytomegalovirus exposure and HLA in healthy donors. Losses at the gene ends were 5 bases for V and 6 bases for J; bases not matched to a gene: 4. The germline V gene has CDR1 MDHEN and CDR2 SYDVKM. This CDR3 is built from 14 residues. Findings and limits, study-wide: Earlier analysis looked at TCR beta V segments, and most were productive about 87% or about 30% of the time. Immune exposure information available was restricted to CMV serostatus. A few V segments could not be told apart, such as TRBV6-2 and TRBV6-3, and were left out.

Comments on this clone: Its target is not known.

PCR employed 60 Vbeta and 13 Jbeta primers. The data were produced by immunoSEQ multiplex PCR, yet TCRdb's version contains in-frame clones alone and is incomplete. The sample shows under 200,000 clones, around 77% of them seen only once. This TCR was sampled from a man aged 60 to 75 in good health and CMV-seronegative. This sequence joins TRBV28 and TRBJ1-5; 10 bases map to TRBD1. Material for sequencing was PBMCs. This chain's CDR3 is CASSIGQGVQPQHF. The CDR3 nucleotides are TGTGCCAGCAGTATAGGACAGGGGGTTCAGCCCCAGCATTTT.